This T cell receptor (beta chain) was identified in a study of OX40 agonist ivuxolimab in advanced cancers. TCRdb keeps only in-frame clones here, not all; method: immunoSEQ multiplex PCR. The sample has around 48,000 clones; 75% to 80% are singletons. This CDR3 is built from 16 residues. V gave up 3 bases and J gave up 0 bases; unmatched junction bases: 4. Germline V gives CDR1 LGHNA, CDR2 YNFKEQ. This clone came up a few times. The receptor comes from an adult with an advanced solid tumor such as melanoma, head and neck, liver or kidney cancer. Specimen: CD4+ or CD8+ T cells sorted from blood, collected in a trial of the OX40 agonist ivuxolimab. The chain uses TRBV4-2 and TRBJ2-7, with 11 bases that match TRBD2. In DNA, the CDR3 is TGTGCCAGCAGCCACGGAGGGACTAGCGGCTCCTACGAGCAGTACTTC. This codes for CASSHGGTSGSYEQYF.